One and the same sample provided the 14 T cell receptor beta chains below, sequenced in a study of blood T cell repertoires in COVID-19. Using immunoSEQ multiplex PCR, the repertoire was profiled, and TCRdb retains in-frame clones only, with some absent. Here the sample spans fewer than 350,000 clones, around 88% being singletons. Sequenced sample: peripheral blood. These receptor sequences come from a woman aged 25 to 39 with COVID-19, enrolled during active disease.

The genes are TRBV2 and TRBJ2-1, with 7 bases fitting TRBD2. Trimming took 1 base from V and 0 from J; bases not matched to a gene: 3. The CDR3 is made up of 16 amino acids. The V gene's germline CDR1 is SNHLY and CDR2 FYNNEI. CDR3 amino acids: CASSEEAGRSYNEQFF. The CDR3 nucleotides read TGTGCCAGCAGTGAAGAAGCGGGGCGCTCCTACAATGAGCAGTTCTTC.

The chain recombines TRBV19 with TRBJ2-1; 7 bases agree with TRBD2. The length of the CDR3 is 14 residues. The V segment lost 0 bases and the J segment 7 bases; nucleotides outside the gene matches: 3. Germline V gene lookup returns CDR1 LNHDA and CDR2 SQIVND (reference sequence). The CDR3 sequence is CASSIDWGGNEQFF. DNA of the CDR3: TGTGCCAGTAGTATAGATTGGGGGGGAAATGAGCAGTTCTTC.

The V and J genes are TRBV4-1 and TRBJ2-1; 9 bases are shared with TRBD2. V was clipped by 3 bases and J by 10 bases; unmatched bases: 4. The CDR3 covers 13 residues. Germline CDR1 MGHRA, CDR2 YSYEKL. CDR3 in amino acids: CASSQRGGREQFF. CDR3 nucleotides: TGCGCCAGCAGCCAGCGGGGGGGTCGCGAGCAGTTCTTC.

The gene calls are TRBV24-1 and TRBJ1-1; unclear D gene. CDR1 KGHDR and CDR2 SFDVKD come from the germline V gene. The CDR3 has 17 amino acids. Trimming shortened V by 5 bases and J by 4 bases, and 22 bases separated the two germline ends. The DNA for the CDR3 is TGTGCCACCAGTGGGAAGGGCTCCGAGGGCGTGACCACTGAAGCTTTCTTT. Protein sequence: CATSGKGSEGVTTEAFF.

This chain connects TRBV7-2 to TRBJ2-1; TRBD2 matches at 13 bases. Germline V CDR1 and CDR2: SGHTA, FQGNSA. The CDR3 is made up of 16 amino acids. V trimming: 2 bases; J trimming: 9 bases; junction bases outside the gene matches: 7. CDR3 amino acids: CASSLQGLAGSGEQFF. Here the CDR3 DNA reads TGTGCCAGCAGCTTACAGGGACTAGCGGGGTCAGGTGAGCAGTTCTTC.

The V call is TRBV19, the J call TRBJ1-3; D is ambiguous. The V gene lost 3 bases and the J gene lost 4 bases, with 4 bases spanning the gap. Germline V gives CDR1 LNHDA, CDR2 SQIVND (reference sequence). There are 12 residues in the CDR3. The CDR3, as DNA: TGTGCCAGTAGTATCGGGGGAAACACCATATATTTT. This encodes CASSIGGNTIYF.

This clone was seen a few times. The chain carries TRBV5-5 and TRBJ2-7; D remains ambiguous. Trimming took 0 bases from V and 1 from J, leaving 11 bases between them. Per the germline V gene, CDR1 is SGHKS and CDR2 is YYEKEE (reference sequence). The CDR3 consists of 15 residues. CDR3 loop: CASSLGDWPSYEQYF. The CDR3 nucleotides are TGTGCCAGCAGCTTGGGTGACTGGCCTTCCTACGAGCAGTACTTC.

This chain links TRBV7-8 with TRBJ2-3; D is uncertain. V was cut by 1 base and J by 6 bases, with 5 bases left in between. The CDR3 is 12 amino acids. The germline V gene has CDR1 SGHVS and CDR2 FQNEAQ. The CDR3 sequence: CASSLDLDTQYF. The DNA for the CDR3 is TGTGCCAGCAGCTTAGATCTGGATACGCAGTATTTT.

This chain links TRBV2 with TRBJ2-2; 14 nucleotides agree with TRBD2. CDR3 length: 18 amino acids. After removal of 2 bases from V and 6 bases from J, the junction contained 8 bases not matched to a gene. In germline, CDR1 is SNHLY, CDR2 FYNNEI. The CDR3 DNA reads TGTGCCAGCAGTGAAACCGGGACTAGCGGGGGCCGATCCGGGGAGCTGTTTTTT. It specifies CASSETGTSGGRSGELFF.

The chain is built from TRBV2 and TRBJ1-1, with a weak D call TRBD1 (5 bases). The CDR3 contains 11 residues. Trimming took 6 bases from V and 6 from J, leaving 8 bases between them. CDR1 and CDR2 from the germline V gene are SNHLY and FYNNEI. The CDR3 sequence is CASRQGSEAFF. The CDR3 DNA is TGTGCCAGCAGGCAGGGTTCTGAAGCTTTCTTT. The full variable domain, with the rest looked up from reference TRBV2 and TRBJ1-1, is EPEVTQTPSHQVTQMGQEVILRCVPISNHLYFYWYRQILGQKVEFLVSFYNNEISEKSEIFDDQFSVERPDGSNFTLKIRSTKLEDSAMYFCASRQGSEAFFGQGTRLTVV.

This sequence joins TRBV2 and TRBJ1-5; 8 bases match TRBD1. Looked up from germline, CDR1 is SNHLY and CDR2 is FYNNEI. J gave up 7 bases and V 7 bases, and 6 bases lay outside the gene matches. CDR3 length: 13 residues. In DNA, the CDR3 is TGTGCCAGCACAGGGGGCGAAAGGCAGCCCCAGCATTTT. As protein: CASTGGERQPQHF.

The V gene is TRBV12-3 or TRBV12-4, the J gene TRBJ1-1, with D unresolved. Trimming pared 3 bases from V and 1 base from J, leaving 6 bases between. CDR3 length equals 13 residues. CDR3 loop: CASSFGRNTEAFF. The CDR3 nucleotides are TGTGCCAGCAGTTTTGGCAGGAACACTGAAGCTTTCTTT.

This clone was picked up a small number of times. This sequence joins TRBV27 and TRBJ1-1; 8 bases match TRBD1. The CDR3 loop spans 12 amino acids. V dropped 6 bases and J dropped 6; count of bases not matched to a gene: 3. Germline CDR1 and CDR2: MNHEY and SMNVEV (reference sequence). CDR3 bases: TGTGCCAGCAGGGCAGGGGGCTCTGAAGCTTTCTTT. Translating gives CASRAGGSEAFF.

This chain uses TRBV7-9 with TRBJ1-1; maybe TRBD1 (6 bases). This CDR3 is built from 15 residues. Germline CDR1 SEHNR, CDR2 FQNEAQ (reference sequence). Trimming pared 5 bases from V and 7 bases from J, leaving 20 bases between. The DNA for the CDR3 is TGTGCCAGCAGCCCCACTGGCGCGGGGGCGGTTGAAGCTTTCTTT. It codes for CASSPTGAGAVEAFF.